The rows below give T cell receptor beta chains drawn from one sample of a study of shared clonotypes between healthy human individuals. The method was immunoSEQ multiplex PCR; TCRdb's version includes in-frame clones alone and lacks a portion of them. The data show 2.5 million or so clones, about 92% seen once. Sequenced material: naive CD4+ T cells sorted from blood. These receptors came from a man aged 18-30 years in good health. CDR3s include the opening cysteine and the closing phenylalanine or tryptophan. Fields, in order: V gene, D gene, CDR3 protein. D genes are given only for firm matches.

>TRBV4-3|-
CASSQEGNFEQYF
>TRBV18|TRBD1
CASSPTGQGNQPQHF
>TRBV6-5|-
CASSSNNSPLHF
>TRBV6-1|-
CASSPDTSNQPQHF
>TRBV2|-
CASSSDSATDTQYF
>TRBV6-5|-
CASSYRLGNQPQHF
>TRBV11-2|-
CASSIGRSPYYEQYF
>TRBV5-6|-
CASSPSLKGTDTQYF
>TRBV7-9|-
CASSRRASAHGYTF
>TRBV7-2|-
CASSLDGTPTNEKLFF
>TRBV6-5|-
CASTRAETQYF
>TRBV5-6|-
CASSLGQMVTDTQYF
>TRBV5-6|TRBD1
CASSSTGSSNQPQHF
>TRBV12-5|-
CASGLVRKDRYNEQFF
>TRBV5-4|TRBD2
CASSSSSGSYNEQFF
>TRBV2|TRBD2
CASSYPGTSSNEQFF
>TRBV18|-
CASSPPSPINTDTQYF
>TRBV27|-
CASSPVEAGLTEAFF
>TRBV5-1|-
CASSQELGNEKLFF
>TRBV11-2|TRBD2
CASSLARTSNEQFF
>TRBV2|-
CASVFDGPSYNEQFF
>TRBV7-2|TRBD2
CASSFPGAGVRETQYF
>TRBV19|TRBD2
CASSFHTSGSYNEQFF
>TRBV28|-
CASSLRRLEQYF
>TRBV5-1|-
CASSPPTGNTGELFF
>TRBV10-3|TRBD1
CATSGQGPYNSPLHF
>TRBV25-1|-
CASSDNRISNEKLFF
>TRBV29-1|-
CSVGRTESTDTQYF
>TRBV2|-
CASRAGTPKYEQYF
>TRBV11-2|TRBD1
CASSPLDRGRSGELFF
>TRBV7-2|-
CASSLPIDTQYF
>TRBV11-2|TRBD2
CASSSTSGSDTQYF
>TRBV18|TRBD2
CASSPRPSGTLLVGQFF
>TRBV19|TRBD2
CASSETSGGRETQYF
>TRBV6-6|TRBD1
CASSYETGVRQPQHF
>TRBV5-8|-
CASSLVRGAITYNEQFF
>TRBV29-1|-
CSVVAGETQYF
>TRBV11-2|TRBD2
CASSKTSGGWTGELFF
>TRBV6-5|-
CASRAASGNTIYF
>TRBV7-7|TRBD2
CASSLGVAGVGETQYF
>TRBV5-1|-
CASSLDSGGDIQYF
>TRBV7-9|-
CASASGDTQYF
>TRBV5-4|-
CASRGYGSYEQYF
>TRBV5-4|-
CASSTGTSSYNEQFF
>TRBV7-2|-
CASSPNGGFFAEAFF
>TRBV28|-
CASSRRETQYF
>TRBV2|-
CASGSISYEQYF
>TRBV28|-
CASSFRRRRETQYF
>TRBV6-1|-
CASRADGIVTDTQYF
>TRBV11-2|-
CASSLGHSSYEQYF
>TRBV11-2|TRBD1
CASTPIQGVHEQYF
>TRBV18|-
CASSPQGSGANVLTF
>TRBV5-4|-
CASSFRTVYGYTF
>TRBV2|-
CASATVGHAAGSPLHF